This T cell receptor (beta chain) was documented in a study of patients and donors after allogeneic stem cell transplantation. With V trimmed by 5 bases and J by 7 bases, 7 bases remained unmatched. CDR3 length equals 14 residues. TCRdb independently ran MiXCR on the RT-PCR reads; one entry per CDR3 protein. Here the sample spans over 130,000 distinct CDR3 sequences, approximately 37% being singletons. What was sequenced was blood, either unsorted or a sorted T cell fraction (not recorded which). The rearrangement links TRBV12-3 or TRBV12-4 to TRBJ1-5; 8 positions agree with TRBD1. The TCR sequence derives from a human donor who was either an allogeneic HSCT recipient or a stem cell or donor lymphocyte infusion donor (not recorded which). It is not recorded whose cells these are; they may come from a transplant donor. The CDR3 bases are TGTGCCAGCAGTACCCAGACAGGGGCCCAGCCCCAGCATTTT. Protein product: CASSTQTGAQPQHF.